The 20 T cell receptor beta chains below all came from one sample that was sequenced in a study of blood T cell repertoires in COVID-19. Repertoires were generated with immunoSEQ multiplex PCR, while TCRdb's copy carries only in-frame clones and drops some. The sample consists of approximately 90,000 clones, about 86% of them appearing once. Sequenced: peripheral blood. The receptors were sampled from a man older than 75 with active or convalescent COVID-19.

The chain couples TRBV7-9 to TRBJ1-4, with 10 nucleotides matching TRBD1. J lost 3 bases, V lost 5 bases, and 6 bases had no gene match. The CDR3 sequence is 16 residues long. Germline loops: CDR1 SEHNR, CDR2 FQNEAQ (reference sequence). CDR3 bases: TGTGCCAGCAGCCCCGACAGGGGGCGATCTAATGAAAAACTGTTTTTT. Protein product: CASSPDRGRSNEKLFF.

The chain uses TRBV6-6 and TRBJ1-2; 9 positions agree with TRBD1. With 10 bases clipped from V and 3 bases from J, the junction kept 3 bases outside the gene matches. Germline V lookup: CDR1 MNHNY, CDR2 SVGAGI (reference sequence). CDR3 size: 12 residues. In DNA form, the CDR3 reads TGTGCCACCCGACAGGGGGACTATGGCTACACCTTC. Residues: CATRQGDYGYTF.

This chain uses TRBV4-3 with TRBJ2-3; 7 nucleotides line up with TRBD1. This CDR3 region has 16 residues. Trimming removed 0 bases from V and 3 bases from J; junction bases left unmatched: 6. Germline CDR1 is LGHNA and CDR2 is YSLEER. CDR3 region: CASSQDTAGGTDTQYF. The DNA of the CDR3 is TGCGCCAGCAGCCAAGATACGGCAGGGGGAACAGATACGCAGTATTTT.

The rearrangement uses TRBV6-2 or TRBV6-3 and TRBJ2-7; TRBD1 matches at 7 bases. J gave up 0 bases and V 0 bases, and 2 bases lay outside the gene matches. Germline-derived CDR1 and CDR2 are MNHEY and SVGEGT. The CDR3 is made up of 15 amino acids. CDR3 loop: CASSYSWTGSYEQYF. In nucleotides, the CDR3 is TGTGCCAGCAGTTACTCCTGGACAGGCTCCTACGAGCAGTACTTC.

The chain uses TRBV30 and TRBJ1-2; perhaps TRBD1 as D (5 bases). Trimming stripped 3 bases from V and 8 bases from J, with 19 bases between. The CDR3 contains 14 residues. Germline-derived CDR1 and CDR2 are GTSNPN and SVGIG (reference sequence). CDR3 residues: CAWSRRRQGWGYTF. DNA of the CDR3: TGTGCCTGGAGCCGGAGAAGGCAGGGTTGGGGCTACACCTTC.

The chain recombines TRBV29-1 with TRBJ2-1; 11 bases align to TRBD2. Germline loops: CDR1 SQVTM, CDR2 ANQGSEA. This CDR3 has 12 residues. Trimming removed 6 bases from V and 9 bases from J; junction bases left unmatched: 4. This chain's CDR3 is CSVLAGESEQFF. Here the CDR3 DNA reads TGCAGCGTACTAGCGGGAGAATCTGAGCAGTTCTTC.

This clone was found once. The V and J genes are TRBV18 and TRBJ1-1; D is unresolved. The CDR3 is 13 residues long. Trimming left V 6 bases short and J 3 bases short, with 11 bases between. Germline loops: CDR1 KGHSH, CDR2 LQKENI. DNA of the CDR3: TGTGCCAGCTCCGTCGGGTTCGACACTGAAGCTTTCTTT. This codes for CASSVGFDTEAFF.

This chain uses TRBV5-1 with TRBJ2-1, with 9 bases fitting TRBD2. Germline V CDR1 and CDR2: SGHRS, YFSETQ. With 1 base clipped from V and 6 bases from J, the junction kept 2 bases outside the gene matches. The CDR3 is 14 amino acids. This CDR3 reads CASSLSGGSNEQFF. The CDR3 region has the DNA TGCGCCAGCAGCTTGAGCGGGGGGAGCAATGAGCAGTTCTTC.

The chain uses TRBV5-6 and TRBJ1-4; D is possibly TRBD1 (5 bases). CDR1 is SGHDT and CDR2 is YYEEEE in the germline V gene. Trimming shortened V by 1 base and J by 8 bases, and 9 bases separated the two germline ends. This CDR3 has 13 residues. The CDR3 coding sequence is TGTGCCAGCAGCTTGCAGGGTGGCGAAAAACTGTTTTTT. The encoded protein is CASSLQGGEKLFF.

The genes are TRBV6-1 and TRBJ1-1; D is ambiguous. Germline lookup yields CDR1 MNHNS and CDR2 SASEGT. Trimming left V 1 base short and J 2 bases short, with 11 bases between. The CDR3 is 15 residues long. Here the CDR3 DNA reads TGTGCCAGCAGTGAAGAGCGCGGGCACAACACTGAAGCTTTCTTT. Translated: CASSEERGHNTEAFF.

The chain joins TRBV5-6 to TRBJ1-5; possible D gene TRBD1, 5 bases. This CDR3 is built from 14 residues. Trimming stripped 4 bases from V and 4 bases from J, with 12 bases between. Germline CDR1 SGHDT, CDR2 YYEEEE. CDR3 coding DNA: TGTGCCAGCAGCAGGACACAGCCGAATCAGCCCCAGCATTTT. It encodes CASSRTQPNQPQHF.

This rearrangement joins TRBV25-1 to TRBJ2-7, with D maybe TRBD2 (6 bases). Trimming pared 4 bases from V and 3 bases from J, leaving 10 bases between. Germline-derived CDR1 and CDR2 are MGHDK and SYGVNS. This CDR3 has 13 amino acids. Here the CDR3 reads CASSGGSGYEQYF. The CDR3 coding sequence is TGTGCCAGCAGTGGCGGTAGCGGCTACGAGCAGTACTTC.

V usage is TRBV5-1 and J usage is TRBJ2-5, with 9 bases fitting TRBD1. CDR3 length: 15 amino acids. Germline loops: CDR1 SGHRS, CDR2 YFSETQ. The junction had 5 bases not matched to a gene; V was cut back by 0 bases and J by 5 bases. The CDR3 DNA sequence: TGCGCCAGCAGCTTGGGGGACAGGGTTACGGAGACCCAGTACTTC. Amino acid sequence: CASSLGDRVTETQYF.

J is TRBJ2-7 and V is TRBV15; maybe TRBD2 (5 bases). The V gene's germline CDR1 is LNHNV and CDR2 YYDKDF (reference sequence). Trimming stripped 0 bases from V and 4 bases from J, with 10 bases between. This CDR3 spans 14 amino acids. This CDR3 is CATSRDFRGYEQYF. The CDR3 region has the DNA TGTGCCACCAGCAGAGATTTCCGGGGTTACGAGCAGTACTTC.

This clone was observed a few times. The chain recombines TRBV7-8 with TRBJ2-1; 7 bases fit TRBD1. CDR1 and CDR2 from the germline V gene are SGHVS and FQNEAQ. CDR3 length equals 14 residues. V dropped 7 bases and J dropped 9; count of bases not matched to a gene: 12. Here the CDR3 reads CASTGDSLGGEQFF. As DNA, the CDR3 is TGTGCCAGCACTGGGGACAGCCTTGGGGGTGAGCAGTTCTTC.

The V gene is TRBV7-8, the J gene TRBJ2-7; D is possibly TRBD1 (6 bases). V gave up 5 bases and J gave up 5 bases, with 10 bases separating them. From germline, CDR1 is SGHVS and CDR2 FQNEAQ. The CDR3 loop spans 12 amino acids. CDR3 residues: CASSPRTDEQYF. CDR3 bases: TGTGCCAGCAGCCCCAGGACAGACGAGCAGTACTTC. Supplemented by reference TRBV7-8 and TRBJ2-7, the full variable domain reads GAGVSQSPRYKVAKRGQDVALRCDPISGHVSLFWYQQALGQGPEFLTYFQNEAQLDKSGLPSDRFFAERPEGSVSTLKIQRTQQEDSAVYLCASSPRTDEQYFGPGTRLTVT.

V is TRBV9 and J is TRBJ1-2, with TRBD1 matching 7 bases. Looked up from germline, CDR1 is SGDLS and CDR2 is YYNGEE. CDR3 size: 16 residues. Trimming removed 3 bases from V and 4 bases from J; junction bases left unmatched: 12. CDR3 sequence reads: CASSEGRGDRSYGYTF. For the CDR3, the DNA is TGTGCCAGCAGCGAGGGGCGTGGGGACAGATCCTATGGCTACACCTTC.

This clone turned up a few times. This chain connects TRBV30 to TRBJ1-3; D uncertain. V lost 0 bases, J lost 0 bases, and 12 bases lay in between. Germline values: CDR1 GTSNPN, CDR2 SVGIG (reference sequence). CDR3 size: 16 residues. The CDR3 reads CAWSVRLIYSGNTIYF. The CDR3 DNA reads as TGTGCCTGGAGTGTCAGACTTATCTACTCTGGAAACACCATATATTTT.

J is TRBJ2-7 and V is TRBV24-1, with 8 bases matching TRBD1. This CDR3 contains 15 residues. CDR1 is KGHDR, CDR2 SFDVKD, per germline. Trimming cost V 4 bases and J 3 bases; bases outside gene matches: 7. The CDR3 sequence is CATSDPDRERYEQYF. The CDR3 bases are TGTGCCACCAGTGACCCGGACAGGGAACGCTACGAGCAGTACTTC.

This clone turned up a few times. This chain uses TRBV3-1 (or the pseudogene TRBV3-2) with TRBJ2-1; 8 positions agree with TRBD2. CDR3 size: 14 residues. Germline loops: CDR1 LGHDT, CDR2 YNNKEL (reference sequence). Trimming cost V 6 bases and J 5 bases; bases outside gene matches: 6. The CDR3 is CASSLLAGNNEQFF. Here the CDR3 DNA reads TGTGCCAGCAGTCTGCTAGCGGGTAACAATGAGCAGTTCTTC.